A single sample gave rise to the 9 T cell receptor beta chains below, sequenced in a study of blood T cells in healthy people across ages (dated by TCRdb to about 2015). The library came from 5' RACE. Sequencing used an Illumina HiSeq 2500. A second roughly 7 to 12 cycle PCR used a sample-barcoded 5' primer and a J-beta primer mix. TCRdb reran the public reads through fastp at Q25 and MiXCR, keeping productive beta chains. Every distinct CDR3 protein forms one entry, paired with its most common genes and DNA. The sample table lists 750,000 to 850,000 distinct CDR3 sequences, 20% to 25% of them with a count of one. Approximately 3.7% of the sample is taken by the ten largest. These data were also filed under a second study, of T cells of mothers and their children.

Sequencing was done on a sample of blood. The receptors were sampled from a boy between 10 and 17 years old in good health.

The chain links TRBV29-1 to TRBJ2-5, with D possibly being TRBD1 (5 bases). The end of the DNA aligns better with TRBJ2-1, so the J call may be wrong. This CDR3 comprises 13 residues. Germline-derived CDR1 and CDR2 are SQVTM and ANQGSEA. DNA of the CDR3: TGCAGCGGGTCTCGGCAGGGTTTGCGGGAGCAGTTCTTC. It codes for CSGSRQGLREQFF.

The chain links TRBV7-9 to TRBJ1-6; D gene ambiguous. Trimming pared 6 bases from V and 10 bases from J, leaving 7 bases between. This CDR3 region has 11 residues. CDR1 is SEHNR and CDR2 is FQNEAQ in the germline V gene (reference sequence). The CDR3 reads CASSGGSPLHF. CDR3 nucleotide sequence: TGTGCCAGCAGTGGAGGCTCACCCCTCCACTTT.

Only a few counts were recorded for this clonotype. The V call is TRBV2, the J call TRBJ1-5, with D unclear. Germline CDR1 is SNHLY and CDR2 is FYNNEI. The CDR3 spans 15 residues. Trimming shortened V by 2 bases and J by 2 bases, and 10 bases separated the two germline ends. Here the CDR3 reads CASSEIGWGNQPQHF. The CDR3 nucleotides are TGTGCCAGCAGTGAAATAGGTTGGGGCAATCAGCCCCAGCATTTT.

This clonotype was counted a few times. This chain joins TRBV5-1 and TRBJ2-3, with a tentative D call TRBD2 (5 bases). This CDR3 contains 15 residues. Trimming took 4 bases from V and 2 from J, leaving 14 bases between them. Germline V CDR1 and CDR2: SGHRS, YFSETQ. The CDR3 reads CASSLGGLNTDTQYF. The CDR3 DNA reads TGCGCCAGCAGCCTTGGAGGACTTAACACAGATACGCAGTATTTT. The variable domain in full, completed from reference TRBV5-1 and TRBJ2-3, reads KAGVTQTPRYLIKTRGQQVTLSCSPISGHRSVSWYQQTPGQGLQFLFEYFSETQRNKGNFPGRFSGRQFSNSRSEMNVSTLELGDSALYLCASSLGGLNTDTQYFGPGTRLTVL.

On this clonotype: One junction end disagrees with the germline gene, perhaps due to a read error. The chain uses TRBV7-9 and TRBJ2-1; tentative D call: TRBD2 (6 bases). There are 18 residues in the CDR3. CDR1 is SEHNR, CDR2 FQNEAQ, per germline (reference sequence). The CDR3 region has the DNA TGTGCCAGCAGCTTAGTTCAAGTACGGGACTCCTCCTACAATGGGCAGTTCTTC. Protein product: CASSLVQVRDSSYNGQFF.

The chain has TRBV7-2 and TRBJ1-5, with TRBD1 matching 7 bases. V was clipped by 1 base and J by 6 bases; unmatched bases: 3. Germline loops: CDR1 SGHTA, CDR2 FQGNSA. The CDR3 totals 14 residues. The CDR3 protein is CTSSLGAGGQPQHF. CDR3 DNA sequence: TGTACCAGCAGCTTAGGGGCAGGGGGTCAGCCCCAGCATTTT.

Only a few counts were recorded for this clonotype. The chain employs TRBV20-1 and TRBJ1-2; no reliable D call. The germline V and J ends were trimmed by 0 bases and 8 bases, with 16 bases remaining between them. This CDR3 is built from 14 residues. Germline lookup yields CDR1 DFQATT and CDR2 SNEGSKA (reference sequence). The CDR3 here is CSARDPNPGSGYTF. In DNA form, the CDR3 reads TGCAGTGCTAGAGACCCGAATCCGGGCTCCGGCTACACCTTC.

V usage is TRBV5-1 and J usage is TRBJ2-2; a possible D gene is TRBD2 (5 bases). In germline, CDR1 is SGHRS, CDR2 YFSETQ. The CDR3 has 13 residues. Trimming stripped 5 bases from V and 4 bases from J, with 9 bases between. CDR3 coding DNA: TGCGCCAGCAGTCAGAGCGGCACCGGGGAGCTGTTTTTT. Its protein product is CASSQSGTGELFF.

The chain is built from TRBV4-3 and TRBJ1-2; D remains unclear. This CDR3 is built from 16 residues. Trimming left V 7 bases short and J 5 bases short, with 23 bases between. The V gene's germline CDR1 is LGHNA and CDR2 YSLEER. The CDR3 coding sequence is TGCGCCAGCACCCTGACGCCGTTGGGAGGGTTGTATGGCTACACCTTC. As protein: CASTLTPLGGLYGYTF.